The 12 T cell receptor beta chains reported below all come from one sample, sequenced in a study of cytomegalovirus exposure and HLA in healthy donors. A multiplex PCR was run with 60 Vbeta primers and 13 Jbeta primers. Here immunoSEQ multiplex PCR was the method, and the copy in TCRdb shows in-frame clones only, minus some. The sample lists 150,000 to 200,000 clones; more than 70% were seen once. The source material was PBMCs. The receptors derive from a male donor in good health and CMV-seronegative.

J is TRBJ2-4 and V is TRBV6-5; 7 positions match TRBD2. The CDR3 loop spans 15 amino acids. J was trimmed by 5 bases and V by 3 bases; bases with no gene match: 7. The germline gives CDR1 MNHEY, CDR2 SVGAGI. CDR3 amino acids: CASSYLRAGENIQYF. CDR3 DNA: TGTGCCAGCAGTTATTTACGCGCGGGGGAAAACATTCAGTACTTC.

This chain links TRBV20-1 with TRBJ2-1; D is unclear. Trimming took off 0 bases at V and 11 bases at J, with 8 bases between the two ends. CDR1 is DFQATT and CDR2 is SNEGSKA in the germline V gene (reference sequence). This CDR3 comprises 11 residues. In DNA form, the CDR3 reads TGCAGTGCTAGAGATCGTGACAAGCAGTTCTTC. It codes for CSARDRDKQFF.

This chain uses TRBV7-8 with TRBJ2-1, with D unclear. CDR1 and CDR2 from the germline V gene are SGHVS and FQNEAQ. The CDR3 loop spans 16 amino acids. Trimming shortened V by 1 base and J by 0 bases, and 10 bases separated the two germline ends. CDR3 DNA: TGTGCCAGCAGCTTAGTTCGACTGAGCTCCTACAATGAGCAGTTCTTC. Its translation is CASSLVRLSSYNEQFF.

The chain has TRBV7-3 and TRBJ2-1; D may be TRBD1 (5 bases). This CDR3 region has 13 residues. Trimming took off 5 bases at V and 13 bases at J, with 18 bases between the two ends. Germline V lookup: CDR1 SGHTA, CDR2 FQGTGA. CDR3 DNA sequence: TGTGCCAGCAGCACCGACAGCACTAAACATCAGTTCTTC. Amino acids: CASSTDSTKHQFF.

This chain uses TRBV28 with TRBJ2-3; 8 nucleotides line up with TRBD2. Germline V lookup: CDR1 MDHEN, CDR2 SYDVKM. The CDR3 is made up of 16 amino acids. J was trimmed by 1 base and V by 2 bases; bases with no gene match: 5. The CDR3 is CASSLGLRGGTDTQYF. Written as DNA, the CDR3 is TGTGCCAGCAGTTTAGGGTTGCGGGGGGGCACAGATACGCAGTATTTT. The entire variable domain, with the rest obtained from reference TRBV28 and TRBJ2-3, is as follows: DVKVTQSSRYLVKRTGEKVFLECVQDMDHENMFWYRQDPGLGLRLIYFSYDVKMKEKGDIPEGYSVSREKKERFSLILESASTNQTSMYLCASSLGLRGGTDTQYFGPGTRLTVL.

The chain combines TRBV27 with TRBJ1-1; D gene uncertain. The germline gives CDR1 MNHEY, CDR2 SMNVEV (reference sequence). Trimming stripped 5 bases from V and 5 bases from J, with 15 bases between. The CDR3 runs 14 residues. The CDR3 protein is CASSPVSGGTEAFF. In nucleotides, the CDR3 is TGTGCCAGCAGTCCCGTTTCCGGCGGGACTGAAGCTTTCTTT.

The genes are TRBV29-1 and TRBJ2-1; 14 bases fit TRBD2. The V segment lost 5 bases and the J segment 4 bases; nucleotides outside the gene matches: 7. The germline V gene has CDR1 SQVTM and CDR2 ANQGSEA. This CDR3 contains 16 residues. This CDR3 reads CSVPGTSGSLYNEQFF. CDR3 nucleotides: TGCAGCGTTCCCGGGACTAGCGGGAGTTTGTACAATGAGCAGTTCTTC.

V usage is TRBV6-4 and J usage is TRBJ1-2; D uncertain. The ends were cut back, 6 bases at V and 6 bases at J, with 14 bases in the middle. This CDR3 comprises 13 residues. CDR1 MRHNA and CDR2 SNTAGT come from the germline V gene. The CDR3 reads CASRPRGADGYTF. The CDR3 DNA follows: TGTGCCAGCAGGCCTCGAGGAGCGGATGGCTACACCTTC.

The chain is built from TRBV19 and TRBJ2-1; 11 nucleotides agree with TRBD2. Trimming cost V 3 bases and J 0 bases; bases outside gene matches: 4. The CDR3 is 17 residues long. Germline values: CDR1 LNHDA, CDR2 SQIVND (reference sequence). This CDR3 is CASSMTSGAHSYNEQFF. CDR3 nucleotides: TGTGCCAGTAGTATGACTAGCGGGGCCCACTCCTACAATGAGCAGTTCTTC.

The table lists this clone with a few counts. This chain connects TRBV18 to TRBJ2-5, with a possible D match to TRBD2 (5 bases). The CDR3 loop spans 13 amino acids. Germline CDR1 KGHSH, CDR2 LQKENI. V dropped 6 bases and J dropped 11 bases, with 19 bases sitting between them. CDR3 nucleotides: TGTGCCAGCTCGCCGGACTCATTTGAGGAGCAGTACTTC. Translated, it gives CASSPDSFEEQYF.

The sample holds one count of this clone. The chain recombines TRBV18 with TRBJ2-7; no reliable D call. The CDR3 runs to 13 residues. V lost 3 bases and J 2 bases, leaving 8 bases between the germline ends. Germline V gene data show CDR1 as KGHSH and CDR2 as LQKENI. The CDR3 DNA follows: TGTGCCAGCTCACCGGGCGAGACCTACGAGCAGTACTTC. Translation gives CASSPGETYEQYF.

The rearrangement joins TRBV5-4 to TRBJ1-2; TRBD1 matches 7 bases. Germline V gene sequence: CDR1 SGHNT, CDR2 YYREEE (reference sequence). CDR3 length equals 14 residues. The J segment lost 4 bases and the V segment lost 4 bases, leaving 7 bases of the junction unmatched. In DNA form, the CDR3 reads TGTGCCAGCAGCGTCAGGGACAGCCGCTATGGCTACACCTTC. Amino acids: CASSVRDSRYGYTF.